These T cell receptor beta chains were read from a single sample in a study of a mutant IDH1 vaccine in newly diagnosed glioma. Their antigens remain unidentified. Produced via immunoSEQ multiplex PCR; TCRdb's table is partial and in-frame only. The sample contains fewer than 45,000 clones, about 91% of which appear only once. This specimen consisted of PBMCs, obtained from a glioma patient whose treatment included an IDH1 peptide vaccine. The source of these receptors is a man in his fifties or sixties with glioma. CDR3s include the opening cysteine and the closing phenylalanine or tryptophan. The order of the fields is J gene, V gene, clone size, D gene, CDR3 protein, CDR3 DNA. The D gene is left open where the match is weak. Rows may omit the clone size; those that give it use once, few, many or a size class.

TRBJ2-5	TRBV13	NA	TRBD1	CASSPGTGRETQYF	TGTGCCAGCAGCCCCGGGACAGGGAGAGAGACCCAGTACTTC
TRBJ2-1	TRBV7-8	NA	NA	CASSLVIRSNEQFF	TGTGCCAGCAGCTTAGTAATCAGATCCAATGAGCAGTTCTTC
TRBJ2-3	TRBV4-3	few	NA	CASSQGLTVTDTQYF	TGCGCCAGCAGCCAAGGACTAACCGTCACAGATACGCAGTATTTT
TRBJ2-7	TRBV10-3	NA	NA	CAISDTGSNEQYF	TGTGCCATCAGTGATACAGGTTCTAACGAGCAGTACTTC
TRBJ1-4	TRBV2	NA	NA	CASSERGFFAAADEKLFF	TGTGCCAGCAGTGAACGTGGTTTTTTCGCGGCGGCGGATGAAAAACTGTTTTTT
TRBJ2-7	TRBV28	NA	NA	CASSLGEYEQYF	TGTGCCAGCAGTTTAGGGGAATACGAGCAGTACTTC
TRBJ2-7	TRBV27	NA	TRBD1	CASKPGQGPYEQYF	TGTGCCAGCAAACCGGGACAGGGTCCCTACGAGCAGTACTTC
TRBJ1-5	TRBV5-1	NA	TRBD1	CASRRTGAFHQPQHF	TGCGCCAGCAGGCGGACAGGGGCCTTCCATCAGCCCCAGCATTTT
TRBJ1-1	TRBV10-3	NA	NA	CAISESGPPDTEAFF	TGTGCCATCAGTGAGTCGGGCCCGCCCGACACTGAAGCTTTCTTT
TRBJ1-2	TRBV9	NA	TRBD1	CASSAGYGQGAEGYTF	TGTGCCAGCAGCGCGGGGTACGGACAGGGGGCTGAGGGCTACACCTTC
TRBJ2-5	TRBV9	NA	TRBD1	CASSAGGQGLIESGTQYF	TGTGCCAGCAGCGCCGGGGGACAGGGCCTAATAGAAAGTGGAACCCAGTACTTC
TRBJ2-7	TRBV2	NA	TRBD1	CASSETGGAREQYF	TGTGCCAGCAGTGAAACAGGGGGCGCGAGAGAGCAGTACTTC
TRBJ2-2	TRBV11-3	NA	NA	CASSLDGGNTGELFF	TGTGCCAGCAGCTTGGACGGTGGGAACACCGGGGAGCTGTTTTTT
TRBJ2-7	TRBV10-2	NA	NA	CASSEGVSGYEQYF	TGCGCCAGCAGTGAAGGCGTAAGCGGCTACGAGCAGTACTTC
TRBJ2-1	TRBV10-1	NA	TRBD2	CASSPRLAGYNEQFF	TGCGCCAGCAGTCCACGACTAGCGGGATACAATGAGCAGTTCTTC
TRBJ1-1	TRBV10-3	NA	NA	CAISEGGGNTEAFF	TGTGCCATCAGTGAGGGGGGGGGTAACACTGAAGCTTTCTTT
TRBJ1-1	TRBV5-1	NA	NA	CASSLGWVTKPEAFF	TGCGCCAGCAGCTTGGGGTGGGTGACGAAGCCTGAAGCTTTCTTT
TRBJ1-2	TRBV30	NA	NA	CAWSDATANYGYTF	TGTGCCTGGAGCGATGCGACAGCGAACTATGGCTACACCTTC
TRBJ2-4	TRBV6-1	few	NA	CASSEGIQGWNIQYF	TGTGCCAGCAGTGAAGGGATACAGGGATGGAACATTCAGTACTTC
TRBJ2-1	TRBV27	NA	TRBD2	CASRVLAGGQYNEQFF	TGTGCCAGCAGGGTTTTAGCGGGGGGCCAATACAATGAGCAGTTCTTC
TRBJ2-7	TRBV5-1	few	TRBD1	CASSTRDSYEQYF	TGCGCCAGCAGCACCCGGGACAGCTACGAGCAGTACTTC
TRBJ1-5	TRBV30	NA	NA	CAWSVISNQPQHF	TGTGCCTGGAGTGTCATCAGCAATCAGCCCCAGCATTTT
TRBJ2-7	TRBV5-6	NA	NA	CASSLSGSTYEQYF	TGTGCCAGCAGCTTGAGCGGGTCGACCTACGAGCAGTACTTC
TRBJ2-2	TRBV5-1	once	NA	CASSWSPRGARELFF	TGCGCCAGCAGCTGGTCGCCTAGGGGCGCCCGGGAGCTGTTTTTT
TRBJ2-5	TRBV27	NA	TRBD1	CASRPRTGAPSQETQYF	TGTGCCAGCAGACCAAGAACAGGGGCCCCAAGCCAAGAGACCCAGTACTTC